The clone carrying this T cell receptor (beta chain) was detected ten times or more. Its cognate antigen is unknown. Constant-segment primers were used for 5'RACE, and the resulting TCR alpha and TCR beta cDNA libraries carried sample barcodes and UMIs. Via MiXCR, TCRdb re-called the 5' RACE reads, giving one row per CDR3 protein. Of about 50,000 distinct CDR3 sequences in the sample, roughly a tenth were seen once. The data stem from a study of T-cell memory formation after mild COVID-19. Study as a whole: TCR clusters mostly belonged to single donors. General study points: CD4+ contracting clones were found mainly in CM and EM, and CD8+ ones in EMRA. Later expanders leaned CD4+, whereas clones that contracted between day 15 and 85 were balanced CD4/CD8.

The receptor comes from an adult woman who had mild COVID-19 (a few samples of this study predate the infection). Cell type and time point are not known. Sequencing was done on a sample of PBMCs or a T cell subset sorted from them (not recorded which).

This CDR3 reads CASSQRTSGLRGEQYF. CDR3 sequence (DNA): TGTGCCAGCAGCCAGAGGACTAGCGGGTTAAGGGGGGAGCAGTACTTC. The chain links TRBV7-6 to TRBJ2-7; 11 nucleotides agree with TRBD2. CDR3 length: 16 amino acids. Per germline, CDR1 SGHVS and CDR2 FNYEAQ. J was trimmed by 7 bases and V by 5 bases; bases with no gene match: 13.